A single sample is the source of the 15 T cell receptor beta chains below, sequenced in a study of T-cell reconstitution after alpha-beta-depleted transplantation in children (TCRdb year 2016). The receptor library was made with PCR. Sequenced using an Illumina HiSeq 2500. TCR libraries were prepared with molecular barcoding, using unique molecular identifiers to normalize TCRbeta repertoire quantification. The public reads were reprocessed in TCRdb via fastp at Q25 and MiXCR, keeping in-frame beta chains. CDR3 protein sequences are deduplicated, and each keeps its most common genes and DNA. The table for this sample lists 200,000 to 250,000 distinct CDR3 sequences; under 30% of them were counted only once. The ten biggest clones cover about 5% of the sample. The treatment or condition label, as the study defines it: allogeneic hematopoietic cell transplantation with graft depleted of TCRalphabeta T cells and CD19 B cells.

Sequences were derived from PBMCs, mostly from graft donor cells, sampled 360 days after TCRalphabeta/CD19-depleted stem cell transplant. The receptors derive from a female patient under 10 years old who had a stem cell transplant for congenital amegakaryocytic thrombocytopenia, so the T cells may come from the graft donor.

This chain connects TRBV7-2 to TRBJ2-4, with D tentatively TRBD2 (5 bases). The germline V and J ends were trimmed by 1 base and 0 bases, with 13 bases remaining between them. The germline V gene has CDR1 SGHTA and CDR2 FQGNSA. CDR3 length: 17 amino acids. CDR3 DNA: TGTGCCAGCAGCTTAGTTGCGGGCCGACTAGCCAAAAACATTCAGTACTTC. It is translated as CASSLVAGRLAKNIQYF.

CDR3 coding DNA: TGTGCCAGCAGCTCCGGACGGATTAACTATGGCTACACCTTC. This codes for CASSSGRINYGYTF. V usage is TRBV7-2 and J usage is TRBJ1-2, with no clear D. The germline gives CDR1 SGHTA, CDR2 FQGNSA. V was pared by 4 bases and J by 1 base, with 10 bases between. The CDR3 has 14 residues.

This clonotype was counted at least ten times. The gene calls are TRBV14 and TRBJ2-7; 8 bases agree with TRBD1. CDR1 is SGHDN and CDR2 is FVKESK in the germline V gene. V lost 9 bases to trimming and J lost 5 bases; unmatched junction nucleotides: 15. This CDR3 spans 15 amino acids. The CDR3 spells CARPTTGGQLDEQYF. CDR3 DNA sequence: TGTGCCAGGCCAACCACAGGGGGACAGTTGGACGAGCAGTACTTC.

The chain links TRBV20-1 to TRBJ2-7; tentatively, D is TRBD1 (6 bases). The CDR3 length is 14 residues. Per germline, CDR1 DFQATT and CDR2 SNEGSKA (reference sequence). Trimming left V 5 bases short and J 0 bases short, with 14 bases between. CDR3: CSARYYRDSYEQYF. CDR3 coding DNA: TGCAGTGCTCGATACTACAGGGACTCCTACGAGCAGTACTTC.

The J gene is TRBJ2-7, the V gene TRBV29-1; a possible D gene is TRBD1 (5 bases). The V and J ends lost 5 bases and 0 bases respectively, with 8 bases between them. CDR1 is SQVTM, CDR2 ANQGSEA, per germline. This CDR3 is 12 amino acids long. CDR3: CSVQGVSYEQYF. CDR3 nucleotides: TGCAGCGTTCAGGGCGTCTCCTACGAGCAGTACTTC.

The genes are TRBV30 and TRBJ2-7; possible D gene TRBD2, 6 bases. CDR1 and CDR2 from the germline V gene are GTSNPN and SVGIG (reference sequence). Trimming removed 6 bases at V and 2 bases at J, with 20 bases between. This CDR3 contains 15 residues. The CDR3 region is CACSARGSVAYEQYF. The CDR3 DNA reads TGTGCCTGCTCGGCGCGGGGCTCTGTCGCCTACGAGCAGTACTTC. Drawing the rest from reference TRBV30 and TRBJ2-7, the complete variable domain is SQTIHQWPATLVQPVGSPLSLECTVEGTSNPNLYWYRQAAGRGLQLLFYSVGIGQISSEVPQNLSASRPQDRQFILSSKKLLLSDSGFYLCACSARGSVAYEQYFGPGTRLTVT.

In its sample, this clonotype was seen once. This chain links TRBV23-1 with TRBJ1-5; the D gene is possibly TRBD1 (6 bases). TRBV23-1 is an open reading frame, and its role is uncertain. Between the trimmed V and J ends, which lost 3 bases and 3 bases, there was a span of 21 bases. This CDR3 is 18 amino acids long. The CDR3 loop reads CASSQGGMRQEINQPQHF. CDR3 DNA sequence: TGCGCCAGCAGTCAGGGCGGGATGAGACAGGAGATCAATCAGCCCCAGCATTTT.

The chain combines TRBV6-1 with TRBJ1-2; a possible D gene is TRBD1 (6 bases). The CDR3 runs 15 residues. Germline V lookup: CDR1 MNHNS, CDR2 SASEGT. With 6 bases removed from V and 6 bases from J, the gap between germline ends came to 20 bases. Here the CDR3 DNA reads TGTGCCAGCAGAAACCCTCTGGGGGGCGCGCATGGCTACACCTTC. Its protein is CASRNPLGGAHGYTF.

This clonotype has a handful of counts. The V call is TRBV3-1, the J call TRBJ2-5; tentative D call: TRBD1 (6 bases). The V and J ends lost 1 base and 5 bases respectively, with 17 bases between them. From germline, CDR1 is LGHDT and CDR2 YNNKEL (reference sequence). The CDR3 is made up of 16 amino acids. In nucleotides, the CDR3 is TGTGCCAGCAGCCAAGCCATCGTGGGGGCCGGGGAGACCCAGTACTTC. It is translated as CASSQAIVGAGETQYF.

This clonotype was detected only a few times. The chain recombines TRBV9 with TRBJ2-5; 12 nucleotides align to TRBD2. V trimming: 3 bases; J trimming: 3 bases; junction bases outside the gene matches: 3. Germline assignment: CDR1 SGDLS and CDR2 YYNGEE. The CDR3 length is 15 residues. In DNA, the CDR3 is TGTGCCAGCAGCGCGACTAGCGGGGGAAAAGAGACCCAGTACTTC. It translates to CASSATSGGKETQYF.

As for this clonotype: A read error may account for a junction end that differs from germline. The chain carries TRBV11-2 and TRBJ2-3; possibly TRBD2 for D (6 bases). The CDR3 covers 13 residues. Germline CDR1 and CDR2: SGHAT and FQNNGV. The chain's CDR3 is CASSPTPGLGGRF. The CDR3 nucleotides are TGTGCCAGCAGCCCGACACCGGGACTCGGAGGACGTTTT. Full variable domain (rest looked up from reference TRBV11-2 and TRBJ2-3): EAGVAQSPRYKIIEKRQSVAFWCNPISGHATLYWYQQILGQGPKLLIQFQNNGVVDDSQLPKDRFSAERLKGVDSTLKIQPAKLEDSAVYLCASSPTPGLGGRFGPGTRLTVL.

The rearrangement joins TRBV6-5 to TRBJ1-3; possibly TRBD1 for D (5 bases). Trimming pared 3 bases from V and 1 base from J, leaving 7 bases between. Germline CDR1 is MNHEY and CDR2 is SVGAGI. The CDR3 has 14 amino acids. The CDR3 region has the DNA TGTGCCAGCAGTTATCAGGGATCTGGAAACACCATATATTTT. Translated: CASSYQGSGNTIYF.

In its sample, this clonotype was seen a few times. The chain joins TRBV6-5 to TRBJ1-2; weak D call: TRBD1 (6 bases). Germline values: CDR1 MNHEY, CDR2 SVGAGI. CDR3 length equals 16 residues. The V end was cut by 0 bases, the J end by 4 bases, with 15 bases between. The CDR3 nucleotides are TGTGCCAGCAGTTACTCGATACGCAGGGGTCTCTATGGCTACACCTTC. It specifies CASSYSIRRGLYGYTF.

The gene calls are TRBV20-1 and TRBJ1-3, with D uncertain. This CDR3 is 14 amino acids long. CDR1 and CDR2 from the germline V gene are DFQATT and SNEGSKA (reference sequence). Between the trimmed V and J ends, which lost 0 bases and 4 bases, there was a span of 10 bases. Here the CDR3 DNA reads TGCAGTGCTAGAGATCGGGTGAAAGGAAACACCATATATTTT. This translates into CSARDRVKGNTIYF.

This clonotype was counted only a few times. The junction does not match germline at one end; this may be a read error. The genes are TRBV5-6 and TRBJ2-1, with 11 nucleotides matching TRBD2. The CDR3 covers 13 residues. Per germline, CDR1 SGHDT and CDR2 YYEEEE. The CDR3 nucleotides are TGTGCCAGCAGCCGGGGGTGGTCTAGCGGGAGGCTCTTC. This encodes CASSRGWSSGRLF.